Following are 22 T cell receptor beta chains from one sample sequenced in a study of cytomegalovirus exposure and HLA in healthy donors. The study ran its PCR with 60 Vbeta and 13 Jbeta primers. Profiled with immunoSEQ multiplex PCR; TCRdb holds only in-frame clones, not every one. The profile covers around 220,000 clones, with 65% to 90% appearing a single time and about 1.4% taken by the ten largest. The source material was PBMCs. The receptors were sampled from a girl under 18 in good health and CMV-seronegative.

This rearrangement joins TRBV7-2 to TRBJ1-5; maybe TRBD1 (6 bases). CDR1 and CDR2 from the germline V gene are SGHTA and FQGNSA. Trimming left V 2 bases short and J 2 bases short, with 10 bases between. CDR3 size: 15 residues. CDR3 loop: CASSLSGVGNQPQHF. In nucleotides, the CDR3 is TGTGCCAGCAGCTTATCAGGGGTCGGCAATCAGCCCCAGCATTTT. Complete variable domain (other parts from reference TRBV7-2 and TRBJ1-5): GAGVSQSPSNKVTEKGKDVELRCDPISGHTALYWYRQSLGQGLEFLIYFQGNSAPDKSGLPSDRFSAERTGGSVSTLTIQRTQQEDSAVYLCASSLSGVGNQPQHFGDGTRLSIL.

The CDR3 protein is CASSPATGLYGYTF. CDR3 bases: TGTGCCAGCAGTCCGGCGACAGGGCTCTATGGCTACACCTTC. The chain recombines TRBV27 with TRBJ1-2; 7 nucleotides match TRBD1. Trimming took 5 bases from V and 4 from J; bases not matched to a gene: 7. The CDR3 has 14 residues. Germline lookup yields CDR1 MNHEY and CDR2 SMNVEV (reference sequence).

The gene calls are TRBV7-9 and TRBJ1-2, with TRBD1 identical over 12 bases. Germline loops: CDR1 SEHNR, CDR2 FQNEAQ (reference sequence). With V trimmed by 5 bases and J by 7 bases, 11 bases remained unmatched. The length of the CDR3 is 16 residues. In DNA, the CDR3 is TGTGCCAGCAGCCCAACCGGGACAGGGGGCGCTTTTGGCTACACCTTC. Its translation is CASSPTGTGGAFGYTF.

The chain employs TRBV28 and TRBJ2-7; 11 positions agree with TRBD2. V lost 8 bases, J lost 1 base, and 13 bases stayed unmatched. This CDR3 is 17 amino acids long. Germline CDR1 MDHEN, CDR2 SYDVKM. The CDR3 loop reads CASSGLAEPPGSYEQYF. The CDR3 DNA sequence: TGTGCCAGCTCGGGACTAGCGGAACCCCCTGGGTCCTACGAGCAGTACTTC. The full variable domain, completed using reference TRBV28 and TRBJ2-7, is DVKVTQSSRYLVKRTGEKVFLECVQDMDHENMFWYRQDPGLGLRLIYFSYDVKMKEKGDIPEGYSVSREKKERFSLILESASTNQTSMYLCASSGLAEPPGSYEQYFGPGTRLTVT.

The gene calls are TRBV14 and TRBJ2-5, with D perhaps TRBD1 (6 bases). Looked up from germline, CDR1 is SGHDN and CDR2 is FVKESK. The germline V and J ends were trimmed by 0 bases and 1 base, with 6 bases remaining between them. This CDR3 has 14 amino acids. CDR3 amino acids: CASSQEDSQETQYF. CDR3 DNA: TGTGCCAGCAGCCAAGAGGACAGCCAAGAGACCCAGTACTTC.

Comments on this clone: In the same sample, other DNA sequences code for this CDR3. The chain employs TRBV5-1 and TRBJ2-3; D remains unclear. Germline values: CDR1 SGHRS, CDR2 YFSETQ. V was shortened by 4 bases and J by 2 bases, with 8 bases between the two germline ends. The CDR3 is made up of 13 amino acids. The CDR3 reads CASSSPPTDTQYF. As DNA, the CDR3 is TGCGCCAGCAGCAGCCCTCCCACAGATACGCAGTATTTT.

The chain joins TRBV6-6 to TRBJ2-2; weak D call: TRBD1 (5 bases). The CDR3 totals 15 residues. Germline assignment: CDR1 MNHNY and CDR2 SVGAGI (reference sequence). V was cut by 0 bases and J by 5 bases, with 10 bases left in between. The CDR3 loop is CASSYSIRVTGELFF. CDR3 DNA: TGTGCCAGCAGTTACTCGATCAGGGTTACCGGGGAGCTGTTTTTT.

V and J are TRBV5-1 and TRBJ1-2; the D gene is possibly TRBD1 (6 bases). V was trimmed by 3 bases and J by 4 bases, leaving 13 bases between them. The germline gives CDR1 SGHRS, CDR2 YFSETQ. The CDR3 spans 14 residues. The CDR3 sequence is CASSSSTGVYGYTF. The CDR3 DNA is TGCGCCAGCAGCTCGTCGACAGGCGTCTATGGCTACACCTTC.

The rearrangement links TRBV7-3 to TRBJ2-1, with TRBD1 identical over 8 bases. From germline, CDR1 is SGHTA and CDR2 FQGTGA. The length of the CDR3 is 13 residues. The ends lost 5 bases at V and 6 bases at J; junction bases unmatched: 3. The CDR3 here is CASSTGGSNEQFF. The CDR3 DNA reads TGTGCCAGCAGCACAGGGGGTTCCAATGAGCAGTTCTTC.

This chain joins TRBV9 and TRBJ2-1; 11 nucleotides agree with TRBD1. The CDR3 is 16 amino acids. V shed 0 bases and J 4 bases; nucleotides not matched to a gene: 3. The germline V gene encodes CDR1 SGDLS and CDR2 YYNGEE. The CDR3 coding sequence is TGTGCCAGCAGCGTAGCTGGGACAGGGGGTTACAATGAGCAGTTCTTC. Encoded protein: CASSVAGTGGYNEQFF.

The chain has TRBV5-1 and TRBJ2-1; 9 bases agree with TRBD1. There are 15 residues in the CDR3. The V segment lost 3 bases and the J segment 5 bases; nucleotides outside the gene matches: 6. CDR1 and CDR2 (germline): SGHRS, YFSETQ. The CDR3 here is CASSWDRVVHNEQFF. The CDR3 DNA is TGCGCCAGCAGCTGGGACAGGGTTGTCCACAATGAGCAGTTCTTC.

The CDR3 is CASSAGVGEQYF. DNA for the CDR3: TGTGCCAGCAGCGCAGGTGTCGGCGAGCAGTACTTC. The chain employs TRBV14 and TRBJ2-7; D is undetermined. The CDR3 has 12 residues. Trimming stripped 5 bases from V and 6 bases from J, with 11 bases between. Germline-derived CDR1 and CDR2 are SGHDN and FVKESK.

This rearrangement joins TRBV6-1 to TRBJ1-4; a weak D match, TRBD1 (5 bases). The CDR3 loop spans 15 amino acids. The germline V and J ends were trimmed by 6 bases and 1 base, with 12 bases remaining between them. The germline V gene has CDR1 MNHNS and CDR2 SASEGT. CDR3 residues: CASRGLGVTNEKLFF. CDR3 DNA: TGTGCCAGCAGGGGACTGGGGGTAACTAATGAAAAACTGTTTTTT.

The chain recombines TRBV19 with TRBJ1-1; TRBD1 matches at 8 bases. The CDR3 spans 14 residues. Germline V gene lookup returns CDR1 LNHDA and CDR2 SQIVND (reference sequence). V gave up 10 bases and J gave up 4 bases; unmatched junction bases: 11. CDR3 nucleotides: TGTGCCACCACAAGGACAGGGTCGAGCACTGAAGCTTTCTTT. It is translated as CATTRTGSSTEAFF.

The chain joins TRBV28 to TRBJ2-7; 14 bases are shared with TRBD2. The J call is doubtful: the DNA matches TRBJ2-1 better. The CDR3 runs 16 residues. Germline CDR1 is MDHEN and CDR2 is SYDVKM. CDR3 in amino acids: CASRKRTSGRQNEQFF. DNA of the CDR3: TGTGCCAGCAGGAAACGGACTAGCGGGAGGCAGAATGAGCAGTTCTTC.

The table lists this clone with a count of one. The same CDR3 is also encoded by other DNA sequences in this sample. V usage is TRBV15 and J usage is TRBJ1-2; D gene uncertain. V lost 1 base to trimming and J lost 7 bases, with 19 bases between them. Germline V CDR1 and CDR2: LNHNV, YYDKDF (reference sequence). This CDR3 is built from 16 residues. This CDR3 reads CATSRGLEGKDFGYTF. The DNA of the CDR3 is TGTGCCACCAGCAGAGGTCTTGAAGGCAAGGACTTTGGCTACACCTTC.

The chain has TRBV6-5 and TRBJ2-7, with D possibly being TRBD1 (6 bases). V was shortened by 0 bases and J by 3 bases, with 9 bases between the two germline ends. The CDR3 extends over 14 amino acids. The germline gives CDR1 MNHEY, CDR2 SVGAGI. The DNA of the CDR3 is TGTGCCAGCAGTTACTCTTCAGGGGACTACGAGCAGTACTTC. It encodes CASSYSSGDYEQYF.

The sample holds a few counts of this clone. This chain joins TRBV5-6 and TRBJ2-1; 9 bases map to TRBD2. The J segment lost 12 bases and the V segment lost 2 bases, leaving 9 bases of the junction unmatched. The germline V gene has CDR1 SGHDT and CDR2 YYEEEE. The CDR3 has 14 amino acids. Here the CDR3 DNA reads TGTGCCAGCAGCTTTGGCGGGGGGGCGGTTGGGCAGTTCTTC. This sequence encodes CASSFGGGAVGQFF.

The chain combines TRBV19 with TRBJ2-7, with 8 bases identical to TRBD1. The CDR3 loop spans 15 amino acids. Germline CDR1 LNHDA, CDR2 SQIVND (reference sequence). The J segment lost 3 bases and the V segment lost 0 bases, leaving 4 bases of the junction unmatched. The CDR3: CASSIDRGQDYEQYF. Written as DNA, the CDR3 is TGTGCCAGTAGTATAGATCGGGGACAGGACTACGAGCAGTACTTC.

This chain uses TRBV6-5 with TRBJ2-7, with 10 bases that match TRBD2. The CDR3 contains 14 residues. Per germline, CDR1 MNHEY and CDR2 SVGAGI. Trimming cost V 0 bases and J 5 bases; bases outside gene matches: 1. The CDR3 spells CASSYSSGGHEQYF. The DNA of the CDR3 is TGTGCCAGCAGTTACTCTAGCGGGGGGCACGAGCAGTACTTC.

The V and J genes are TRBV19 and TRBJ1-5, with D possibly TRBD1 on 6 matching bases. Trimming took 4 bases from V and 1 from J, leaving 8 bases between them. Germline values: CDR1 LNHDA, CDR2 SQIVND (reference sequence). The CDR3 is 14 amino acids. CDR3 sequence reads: CASSTTGSNQPQHF. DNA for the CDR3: TGTGCCAGTAGTACCACAGGGAGCAATCAGCCCCAGCATTTT. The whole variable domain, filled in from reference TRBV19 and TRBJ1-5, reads DGGITQSPKYLFRKEGQNVTLSCEQNLNHDAMYWYRQDPGQGLRLIYYSQIVNDFQKGDIAEGYSVSREKKESFPLTVTSAQKNPTAFYLCASSTTGSNQPQHFGDGTRLSIL.

This CDR3 is CASSMDRGFDEQFF. The CDR3 DNA follows: TGTGCCAGCAGCATGGACAGGGGGTTCGATGAGCAGTTCTTC. The chain employs TRBV11-2 and TRBJ2-1, with 10 bases that match TRBD1. CDR3 size: 14 residues. With 5 bases clipped from V and 8 bases from J, the junction kept 6 bases outside the gene matches. CDR1 is SGHAT and CDR2 is FQNNGV in the germline V gene.